In this sample, the clone carrying this T cell receptor beta chain turned up a few times. Other DNA sequences in this specimen translate into the identical CDR3. This entry comes from a study of shared clonotypes between healthy human individuals. As for the study in general: The cohort had two women and three men, ages 18 to 49. CD4 naive cells filled three plates per donor, CD4 memory three, CD8 naive two and CD8 memory one.

The table came from immunoSEQ multiplex PCR; TCRdb's copy has only in-frame clones and leaves some out. The sample gives 650,000 to 700,000 clones, less than 95% of which show up once; about 34% is in the top ten. CDR1 and CDR2 from the germline V gene are MDHEN and SYDVKM. Trimming pared 2 bases from V and 1 base from J, leaving 5 bases between. The CDR3 runs to 13 residues. The sample comprised memory CD8+ T cells from PBMCs. Sample subset: CD45RO+ cells pooled with CCR7-negative TemRA cells. The gene calls are TRBV28 and TRBJ1-1; D remains ambiguous. This clonotype originated in a man aged 18 to 29 in good health. Some clones in this sample may be carry-over from other donors' samples. The CDR3, as DNA: TGTGCCAGCAGTTTAGGAAGGAACACTGAAGCTTTCTTT. Encoded protein: CASSLGRNTEAFF.